A single T cell receptor beta chain is shown here with its context. This sample was taken from a study of cytomegalovirus exposure and HLA in healthy donors. The PCR ran on 60 Vbeta and 13 Jbeta primers. TCRdb keeps only in-frame clones here, not all; method: immunoSEQ multiplex PCR. The repertoire holds about 180,000 clones, with over 75% as singletons. Material for sequencing was PBMCs. This clonotype originated in a man between 60 and 70 years old in good health and CMV-seronegative.

DNA of the CDR3: TGTGCCAGCAGGCCTTTGACAGGGGGCGCGTACACTGAAGCTTTCTTT. It is translated as CASRPLTGGAYTEAFF. This chain connects TRBV2 to TRBJ1-1; 10 positions match TRBD1. The CDR3 contains 16 residues. The V gene's germline CDR1 is SNHLY and CDR2 FYNNEI. The trim removed 6 bases at V and 3 bases at J, leaving 10 bases unmatched. Variable domain in full (rest from reference TRBV2 and TRBJ1-1): EPEVTQTPSHQVTQMGQEVILRCVPISNHLYFYWYRQILGQKVEFLVSFYNNEISEKSEIFDDQFSVERPDGSNFTLKIRSTKLEDSAMYFCASRPLTGGAYTEAFFGQGTRLTVV.